A selection of T cell receptor beta chains follows, all from one sample in a study of post-analysis software for immune sequencing data. TCRdb recomputed calls from the PCR reads with MiXCR, one row per CDR3 protein. This table holds 700,000 to 800,000 distinct CDR3 sequences, 30% found once. Specimen: blood. These receptors came from a girl between 5 and 17 years old with multiple sclerosis. The CDR3 runs from the conserved cysteine through the conserved F or W. The D gene is left open where the match is weak. Expanded clones are given a class, and other clones once, few, many or no size at all.

abundance	j_gene	v_gene	d_gene	CDR3aa	CDR3nt
-	TRBJ1-5	TRBV10-3	-	CATTDLGGQPQHF	TGTGCCACTACTGATCTAGGGGGTCAGCCCCAGCATTTT
few	TRBJ1-2	TRBV6-1	-	CASSDNGYGYTF	TGTGCCAGCAGTGATAACGGATATGGCTACACCTTC
few	TRBJ2-1	TRBV7-7	TRBD2	CASSPRPGGPGHEQFF	TGTGCTAGCAGCCCCCGCCCGGGGGGGCCGGGTCATGAGCAGTTCTTC
-	TRBJ1-1	TRBV25-1	TRBD1	CASSEGTGGRRTEAFF	TGTGCCAGCAGTGAAGGGACAGGGGGAAGACGCACTGAAGCTTTCTTT
many	TRBJ2-7	TRBV6-5	TRBD1	CASSYRDSISYEQYF	TGTGCCAGCAGTTATCGGGACAGCATCTCCTACGAGCAGTACTTC
-	TRBJ2-3	TRBV6-2/TRBV6-3	-	CASRIARVTDTQYF	TGTGCCAGCAGGATAGCGCGGGTCACAGATACGCAGTATTTT
once	TRBJ2-3	TRBV20-1	-	CSPQAGAIPRTDTQYF	TGCAGTCCCCAGGCGGGGGCCATCCCGAGGACAGATACGCAGTATTTT
-	TRBJ2-3	TRBV7-2	-	CASSYRRTDTQYF	TGTGCCAGCAGCTACCGCCGCACAGATACGCAGTATTTT
many	TRBJ2-7	TRBV20-1	-	CSARVRYEQYF	TGCAGTGCTAGGGTTCGCTACGAGCAGTACTTC
-	TRBJ1-2	TRBV11-2	-	CASSLSIAPNYGYTF	TGTGCCAGCAGCTTGTCTATCGCCCCAAACTATGGCTACACCTTC
few	TRBJ2-5	TRBV4-2	-	CASSQDGGSYQETQYF	TGTGCCAGCAGCCAAGACGGCGGGTCATACCAAGAGACCCAGTACTTC
-	TRBJ2-5	TRBV10-3	-	CAILAGRGETQYF	TGTGCCATCCTGGCAGGGCGTGGGGAGACCCAGTACTTC
-	TRBJ2-4	TRBV7-2	TRBD2	CASSLLRGRGRQNIQYF	TGTGCCAGCAGCTTACTTCGCGGGAGGGGGCGTCAAAACATTCAGTACTTC
-	TRBJ2-7	TRBV5-5	-	CASSLSDPSDEQYF	TGTGCCAGCAGCTTGAGTGACCCTTCGGACGAGCAGTACTTC
-	TRBJ1-5	TRBV29-1	TRBD1	CSVGDRDGNQPQHF	TGCAGCGTTGGGGACAGGGACGGTAATCAGCCCCAGCATTTT
-	TRBJ2-2	TRBV6-5	-	CASRNPGPALAGELFF	TGTGCCAGCAGAAACCCGGGACCAGCCCTTGCCGGGGAGCTGTTTTTT
-	TRBJ1-5	TRBV20-1	-	CSARDPGSNQPQHF	TGCAGTGCTAGAGACCCGGGTAGCAATCAGCCCCAGCATTTT
-	TRBJ2-1	TRBV9	TRBD1	CASSVVGTGSRNEQFF	TGTGCCAGCAGCGTAGTTGGGACAGGGAGCAGGAATGAGCAGTTCTTC
-	TRBJ2-1	TRBV6-5	-	CASSSVRDFYNEQFF	TGTGCCAGCAGTTCCGTACGGGACTTCTACAATGAGCAGTTCTTC
-	TRBJ2-1	TRBV4-1	-	CASSQRGDNEQFF	TGCGCCAGCAGCCAACGAGGGGACAATGAGCAGTTCTTC
-	TRBJ2-5	TRBV3-1	TRBD2	CASSHVSIAGQGTQYF	TGTGCCAGCAGCCATGTTTCCATAGCGGGGCAGGGGACCCAGTACTTC
few	TRBJ2-5	TRBV29-1	TRBD1	CSVDKGAQETQYF	TGCAGCGTTGATAAGGGGGCTCAGGAGACCCAGTACTTC
-	TRBJ2-7	TRBV20-1	TRBD1	CSAREGRTGPGDFCEQYF	TGCAGTGCTAGAGAGGGGCGGACAGGGCCAGGGGATTTTTGCGAGCAGTACTTC
few	TRBJ1-1	TRBV12-3/TRBV12-4	-	CATSITGGEAEAFF	TGTGCCACGTCGATCACCGGGGGCGAAGCTGAAGCTTTCTTT
few	TRBJ2-1	TRBV18	TRBD2	CASSRKIAGEYNEQFF	TGTGCCAGCTCACGAAAAATAGCGGGAGAGTACAATGAGCAGTTCTTC
few	TRBJ2-6	TRBV3-1	TRBD2	CASSSSGAIGSGANVLTF	TGTGCCAGCAGCTCTAGCGGGGCCATCGGGAGTGGGGCCAACGTCCTGACTTTC
-	TRBJ1-1	TRBV6-5	-	CASSSLDATSNTEAFF	TGTGCCAGCAGTTCCCTCGACGCTACCTCGAACACTGAAGCTTTCTTT
-	TRBJ2-7	TRBV29-1	-	CSVEDESWTGYEQYF	TGCAGCGTTGAAGACGAAAGTTGGACCGGCTACGAGCAGTACTTC
-	TRBJ2-5	TRBV7-2	-	CASSFDRESAQYF	TGTGCCAGCAGCTTCGACAGAGAGTCAGCCCAGTACTTC
once	TRBJ1-2	TRBV11-2	TRBD1	CASSLRTGPDGYTF	TGTGCCAGCAGCTTGAGGACAGGCCCTGATGGCTACACCTTC
once	TRBJ2-3	TRBV20-1	-	CSAIRGAETHQGQYF	TGCAGTGCCATCAGGGGAGCGGAGACCCATCAGGGGCAGTATTTT
few	TRBJ1-2	TRBV15	-	CATSREVGGGGYTF	TGTGCCACCAGCAGAGAAGTGGGGGGCGGAGGCTACACCTTC
few	TRBJ2-5	TRBV9	-	CASSRPTAQETQYF	TGTGCCAGCAGCCGTCCGACGGCACAAGAGACCCAGTACTTC
few	TRBJ2-3	TRBV12-5	TRBD1	CASGLGQGDTDTQYF	TGTGCTAGTGGTTTGGGGCAGGGGGACACAGATACGCAGTATTTT
few	TRBJ2-4	TRBV24-1	-	CATSPGRAGGENIQYF	TGTGCCACATCTCCTGGACGGGCCGGAGGGGAAAACATTCAGTACTTC
-	TRBJ1-2	TRBV10-2	-	CASTQRSRLTF	TGCGCCAGCACCCAAAGGAGCAGATTAACCTTC
few	TRBJ1-5	TRBV7-2	-	CASSPHTGQPQHF	TGTGCCAGCAGCCCCCACACAGGCCAGCCCCAGCATTTT
-	TRBJ2-1	TRBV29-1	TRBD2	CSVGRASGRLIRNEQFF	TGCAGCGTTGGGCGGGCTAGCGGGAGATTGATTCGGAATGAGCAGTTCTTC
-	TRBJ1-2	TRBV10-3	TRBD1	CAINFGTGLYGYTF	TGTGCCATCAATTTTGGGACAGGCCTCTATGGCTACACCTTC
-	TRBJ2-7	TRBV20-1	-	CSARVLRGVAYEQYF	TGCAGTGCTAGAGTATTACGCGGCGTAGCCTACGAGCAGTACTTC
-	TRBJ2-1	TRBV9	TRBD1	CASSPTGTGVYNEQFF	TGTGCCAGCAGCCCCACGGGGACAGGCGTCTACAATGAGCAGTTCTTC
few	TRBJ2-4	TRBV4-3	-	CASSQDWAGLAKNIQYF	TGCGCCAGCAGCCAAGATTGGGCGGGACTAGCCAAAAACATTCAGTACTTC
-	TRBJ2-1	TRBV4-2	TRBD2	CASSQDRPRLAGGYYNEQFF	TGTGCCAGCAGCCAAGATCGCCCCCGCCTAGCGGGGGGATATTACAATGAGCAGTTCTTC
-	TRBJ2-1	TRBV10-3	TRBD2	CAISERLAGGRAEQFF	TGTGCCATCAGTGAACGACTAGCGGGGGGTCGGGCTGAGCAGTTCTTC
-	TRBJ2-7	TRBV7-9	TRBD1	CASSSSAGQGDHEQYF	TGTGCCAGCAGCTCGTCAGCGGGACAGGGGGACCACGAGCAGTACTTC
-	TRBJ1-2	TRBV6-5	-	CASSYSDRIRPGYGYTF	TGTGCCAGCAGTTATTCGGACCGCATTCGCCCAGGGTATGGCTACACCTTC
-	TRBJ1-1	TRBV4-3	-	CASSQEYHGTGNTEAFF	TGCGCCAGCAGCCAGGAATACCATGGGACGGGGAACACTGAAGCTTTCTTT
-	TRBJ2-2	TRBV6-1	TRBD1	CASSDRGGELFF	TGTGCCAGTAGTGACAGGGGCGGGGAGCTGTTTTTT
-	TRBJ1-1	TRBV6-5	TRBD1	CASSYIGQGLPEAFF	TGTGCCAGCAGTTACATAGGACAGGGACTCCCTGAAGCTTTCTTT